Below are 11 T cell receptor beta chains sequenced from a single sample in a study of T cell repertoires in cytomegalovirus infection. The antigens these receptors bind are not known. MiXCR, applied by TCRdb to the reads, yields one record per CDR3 protein. The sample shows approximately 110,000 distinct CDR3 sequences, 30% to 40% of them seen only once. The source material was CD8+ T cells from cultured PBMCs, sampled from culture after CMV antigen stimulation. All receptors come from a human donor in good health (CMV status not recorded). Some clones in this sample may be carry-over from other donors' samples.

J is TRBJ2-7 and V is TRBV7-8; D gene ambiguous. Germline-derived CDR1 and CDR2 are SGHVS and FQNEAQ. CDR3 length: 14 residues. The V end lost 4 bases, the J end lost 3 bases, and 13 bases lay between the germline ends. CDR3 nucleotides: TGTGCCAGCAGCTCAGACGGCTACGGCTACGAGCAGTACTTC. Its translation: CASSSDGYGYEQYF.

Ten or more counts support this clonotype. V is TRBV7-8 and J is TRBJ2-7, with 13 bases lining up with TRBD2. This CDR3 has 16 amino acids. The germline gives CDR1 SGHVS, CDR2 FQNEAQ. V lost 0 bases, J lost 1 base, and 0 bases stayed unmatched. The CDR3 is CASSLATSGGSYEQYF. In DNA form, the CDR3 reads TGTGCCAGCAGCTTAGCGACTAGCGGGGGGTCCTACGAGCAGTACTTC. The complete variable domain, with remaining parts taken from reference TRBV7-8 and TRBJ2-7, reads GAGVSQSPRYKVAKRGQDVALRCDPISGHVSLFWYQQALGQGPEFLTYFQNEAQLDKSGLPSDRFFAERPEGSVSTLKIQRTQQEDSAVYLCASSLATSGGSYEQYFGPGTRLTVT.

The chain links TRBV6-8 to TRBJ1-2; D gene unclear. V was pared by 2 bases and J by 7 bases, with 17 bases between. Per the germline V gene, CDR1 is MNHGY and CDR2 is SAAAGT. The CDR3 has 15 amino acids. The CDR3 loop reads CASSYEALQAGGYTF. Here the CDR3 DNA reads TGTGCCAGCAGTTACGAGGCCCTCCAAGCCGGTGGCTACACCTTC.

The chain employs TRBV20-1 and TRBJ1-5; 7 nucleotides line up with TRBD1. The V gene end was trimmed by 2 bases and the J gene end by 0 bases; junction bases not matched to a gene: 10. CDR1 is DFQATT, CDR2 SNEGSKA, per germline (reference sequence). The CDR3 spans 17 residues. CDR3 residues: CSARRDRAAYSNQPQHF. CDR3 coding DNA: TGCAGTGCTAGACGCGACAGGGCGGCATATAGCAATCAGCCCCAGCATTTT.

This clonotype was detected ten times or more. This chain uses TRBV4-1 with TRBJ1-3; unclear D gene. Germline V gene data show CDR1 as MGHRA and CDR2 as YSYEKL. Trimming stripped 4 bases from V and 1 base from J, with 11 bases between. The CDR3 is 15 amino acids. Here the CDR3 reads CASSLTFLSGNTIYF. For the CDR3, the DNA is TGCGCCAGCAGCCTCACCTTTCTATCTGGAAACACCATATATTTT.

This clonotype was counted only a few times. The V call is TRBV6-5, the J call TRBJ2-1; 10 bases are a match to TRBD2. This CDR3 has 15 residues. The V and J ends lost 4 bases and 7 bases, in that order; junction bases with no gene match: 7. Germline V CDR1 and CDR2: MNHEY, SVGAGI. In nucleotides, the CDR3 is TGTGCCAGCAGTTCTCTACCGACTAGCGGGAATGAGCAGTTCTTC. Its translation: CASSSLPTSGNEQFF.

The gene calls are TRBV7-9 and TRBJ2-7, with 8 positions matching TRBD1. The CDR3 runs 14 residues. Looked up from germline, CDR1 is SEHNR and CDR2 is FQNEAQ (reference sequence). With V trimmed by 5 bases and J by 3 bases, 6 bases remained unmatched. CDR3: CASSRPTGDYEQYF. The CDR3 DNA is TGTGCCAGCAGCCGACCGACAGGGGACTACGAGCAGTACTTC.

This clonotype was detected only a few times. The rearrangement uses TRBV27 and TRBJ2-7; D gene ambiguous. Germline values: CDR1 MNHEY, CDR2 SMNVEV (reference sequence). The CDR3 is 14 residues long. The V end lost 3 bases, the J end lost 0 bases, and 9 bases lay between the germline ends. As DNA, the CDR3 is TGTGCCAGCAGTTTCTCTATAAGCTCCTACGAGCAGTACTTC. Protein: CASSFSISSYEQYF.

There are a few counts of this clonotype. The rearrangement uses TRBV20-1 and TRBJ1-2; D is possibly TRBD1 (6 bases). V lost 5 bases to trimming and J lost 3 bases, with 19 bases between them. Germline V gives CDR1 DFQATT, CDR2 SNEGSKA (reference sequence). The CDR3 spans 15 residues. For the CDR3, the DNA is TGCAGTGCTCATGCCCGGGACACAACCCACTATGGCTACACCTTC. Translating it yields CSAHARDTTHYGYTF.

V gene TRBV7-9 combines with J gene TRBJ1-5; no clear D gene. This CDR3 has 12 residues. CDR1 SEHNR and CDR2 FQNEAQ come from the germline V gene (reference sequence). The V end was cut by 1 base, the J end by 4 bases, with 2 bases between. Here the CDR3 DNA reads TGTGCCAGCAGCTTAGAAAATCAGCCCCAGCATTTT. Translated, it gives CASSLENQPQHF. Drawing the rest from reference TRBV7-9 and TRBJ1-5, the complete variable domain is DTGVSQNPRHKITKRGQNVTFRCDPISEHNRLYWYRQTLGQGPEFLTYFQNEAQLEKSRLLSDRFSAERPKGSFSTLEIQRTEQGDSAMYLCASSLENQPQHFGDGTRLSIL.

This rearrangement joins TRBV7-3 to TRBJ1-1; 8 positions agree with TRBD1. Germline CDR1 SGHTA, CDR2 FQGTGA. The CDR3 runs 15 residues. The V and J ends lost 5 bases and 6 bases, in that order; junction bases with no gene match: 11. Written as DNA, the CDR3 is TGTGCCAGCAGCATGCTGACAGGGGTATTCGCTGAAGCTTTCTTT. This sequence encodes CASSMLTGVFAEAFF.